This T cell receptor (beta chain) was observed in a study of blood T cell repertoires in COVID-19. Across the whole study: T cells, B-cell-depleted T cells, or PBMCs provided the cDNA or gDNA that served as material.

Followed over time, Seattle patients had been enrolled while infection was active. The germline V gene has CDR1 MNHEY and CDR2 SVGAGI. The CDR3 runs to 16 residues. V gave up 4 bases and J gave up 2 bases; unmatched junction bases: 11. Clones were sequenced by immunoSEQ multiplex PCR, and TCRdb holds only the in-frame ones, with some missing. The table shows hundreds of thousands of clones, with almost 90% occurring only once. The sequence was obtained from a woman in her seventies with COVID-19, enrolled during active disease. Sequencing was carried out using peripheral blood. This chain links TRBV6-5 with TRBJ2-7; 7 bases match TRBD1. CDR3 bases: TGTGCCAGCAGTTTGGCCCAGGGGGTACCTACCTACGAGCAGTACTTC. Its protein is CASSLAQGVPTYEQYF.